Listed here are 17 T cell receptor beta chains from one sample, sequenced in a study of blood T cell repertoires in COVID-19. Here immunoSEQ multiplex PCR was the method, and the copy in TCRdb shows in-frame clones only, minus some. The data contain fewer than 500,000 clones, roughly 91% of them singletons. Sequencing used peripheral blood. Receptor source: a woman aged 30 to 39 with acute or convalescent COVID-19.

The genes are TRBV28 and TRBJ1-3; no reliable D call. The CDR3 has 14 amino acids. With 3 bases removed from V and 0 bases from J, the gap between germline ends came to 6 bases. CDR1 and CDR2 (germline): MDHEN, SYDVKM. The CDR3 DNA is TGTGCCAGCAGTTTTGCCGGCTCTGGAAACACCATATATTTT. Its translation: CASSFAGSGNTIYF.

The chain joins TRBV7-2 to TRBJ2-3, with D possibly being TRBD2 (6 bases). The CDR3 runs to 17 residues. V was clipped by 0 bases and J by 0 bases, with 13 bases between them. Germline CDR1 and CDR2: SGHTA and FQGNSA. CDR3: CASSLAGGNPSTDTQYF. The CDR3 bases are TGTGCCAGCAGCTTAGCTGGGGGGAACCCTAGCACAGATACGCAGTATTTT.

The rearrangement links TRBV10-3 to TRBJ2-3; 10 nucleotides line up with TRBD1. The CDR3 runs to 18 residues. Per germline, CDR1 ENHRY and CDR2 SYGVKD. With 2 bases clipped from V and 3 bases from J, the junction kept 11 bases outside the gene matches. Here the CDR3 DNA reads TGTGCCATCAGTGAGAGAGAGGGGCAGGGACAGGGGACAGATACGCAGTATTTT. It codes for CAISEREGQGQGTDTQYF.

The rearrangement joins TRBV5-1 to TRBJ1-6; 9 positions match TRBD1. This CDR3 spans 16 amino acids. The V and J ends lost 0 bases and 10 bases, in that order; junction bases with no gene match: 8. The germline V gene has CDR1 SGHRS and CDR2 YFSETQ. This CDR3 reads CASSLVGQGFGSPLHF. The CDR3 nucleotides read TGCGCCAGCAGCTTGGTAGGACAGGGGTTCGGATCACCCCTCCACTTT.

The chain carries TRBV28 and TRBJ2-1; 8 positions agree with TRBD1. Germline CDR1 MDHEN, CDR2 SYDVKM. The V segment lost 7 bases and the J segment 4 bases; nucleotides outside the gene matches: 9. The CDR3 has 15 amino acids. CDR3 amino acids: CASTRTGNLYNEQFF. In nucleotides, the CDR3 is TGTGCCAGCACTCGGACAGGGAACCTATACAATGAGCAGTTCTTC.

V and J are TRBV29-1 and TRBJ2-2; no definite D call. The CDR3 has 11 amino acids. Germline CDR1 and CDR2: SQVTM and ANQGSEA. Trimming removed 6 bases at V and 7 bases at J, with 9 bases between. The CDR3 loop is CSVKLRGELFF. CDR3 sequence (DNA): TGCAGCGTGAAGCTTCGCGGGGAGCTGTTTTTT.

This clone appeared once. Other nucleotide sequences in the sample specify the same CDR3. CDR3 amino acids: CASSQAGYEQYF. The DNA for the CDR3 is TGTGCCAGCAGCCAAGCCGGGTACGAGCAGTACTTC. The V gene is TRBV3-1 (or the pseudogene TRBV3-2), the J gene TRBJ2-7; the D is unclear. This CDR3 spans 12 amino acids. Germline loops: CDR1 LGHDT, CDR2 YNNKEL (reference sequence). Trimming pared 1 base from V and 4 bases from J, leaving 5 bases between.

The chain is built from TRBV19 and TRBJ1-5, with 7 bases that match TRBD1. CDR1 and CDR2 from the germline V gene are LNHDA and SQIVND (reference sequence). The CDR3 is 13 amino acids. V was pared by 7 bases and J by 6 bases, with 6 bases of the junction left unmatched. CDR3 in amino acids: CASTDRVGQPQHF. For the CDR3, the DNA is TGTGCCAGTACCGACAGGGTGGGTCAGCCCCAGCATTTT. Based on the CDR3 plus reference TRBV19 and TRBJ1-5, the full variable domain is DGGITQSPKYLFRKEGQNVTLSCEQNLNHDAMYWYRQDPGQGLRLIYYSQIVNDFQKGDIAEGYSVSREKKESFPLTVTSAQKNPTAFYLCASTDRVGQPQHFGDGTRLSIL.

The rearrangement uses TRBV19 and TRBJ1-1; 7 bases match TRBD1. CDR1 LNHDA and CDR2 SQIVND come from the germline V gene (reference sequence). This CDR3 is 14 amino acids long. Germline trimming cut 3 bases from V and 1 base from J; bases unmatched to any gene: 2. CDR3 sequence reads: CASSIDRANTEAFF. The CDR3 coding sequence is TGTGCCAGTAGTATTGACAGGGCGAACACTGAAGCTTTCTTT.

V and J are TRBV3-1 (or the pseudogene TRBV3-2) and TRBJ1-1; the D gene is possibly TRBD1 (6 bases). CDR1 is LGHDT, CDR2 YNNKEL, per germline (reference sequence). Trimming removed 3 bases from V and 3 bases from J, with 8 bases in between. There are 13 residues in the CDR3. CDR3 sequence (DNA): TGTGCCAGCAGCCACCCAGGGGACACTGAAGCTTTCTTT. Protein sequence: CASSHPGDTEAFF.

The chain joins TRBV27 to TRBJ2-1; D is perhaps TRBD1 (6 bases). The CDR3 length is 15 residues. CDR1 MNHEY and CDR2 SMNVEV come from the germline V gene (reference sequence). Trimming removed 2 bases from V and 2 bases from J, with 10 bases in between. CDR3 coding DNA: TGTGCCAGCAGTTTAGGGGACATCCCCTACAATGAGCAGTTCTTC. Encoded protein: CASSLGDIPYNEQFF.

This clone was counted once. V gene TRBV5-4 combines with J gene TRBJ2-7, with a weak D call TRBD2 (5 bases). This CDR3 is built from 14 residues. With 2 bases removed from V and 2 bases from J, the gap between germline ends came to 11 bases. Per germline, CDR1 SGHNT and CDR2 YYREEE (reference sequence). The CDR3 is CASSFPERPYEQYF. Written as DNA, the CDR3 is TGTGCCAGCAGCTTTCCAGAGCGGCCCTACGAGCAGTACTTC. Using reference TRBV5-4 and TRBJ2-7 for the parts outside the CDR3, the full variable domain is ETGVTQSPTHLIKTRGQQVTLRCSSQSGHNTVSWYQQALGQGPQFIFQYYREEENGRGNFPPRFSGLQFPNYSSELNVNALELDDSALYLCASSFPERPYEQYFGPGTRLTVT.

CDR3 bases: TGTGCTAGTGGGCGGGACCGTGGGGAGACCCAGTACTTC. Translating it yields CASGRDRGETQYF. The chain joins TRBV12-5 to TRBJ2-5, with D perhaps matching TRBD2 (6 bases). From germline, CDR1 is LGHNT and CDR2 FRNRAP. V was cut by 6 bases and J by 5 bases, with 13 bases left in between. This CDR3 comprises 13 residues.

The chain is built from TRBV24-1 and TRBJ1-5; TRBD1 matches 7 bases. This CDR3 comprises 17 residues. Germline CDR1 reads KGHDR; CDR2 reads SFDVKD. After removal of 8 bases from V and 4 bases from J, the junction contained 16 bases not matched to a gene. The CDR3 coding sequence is TGTGCCACCATAACAGAGGGATGGGACAGCTCAAATCAGCCCCAGCATTTT. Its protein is CATITEGWDSSNQPQHF.

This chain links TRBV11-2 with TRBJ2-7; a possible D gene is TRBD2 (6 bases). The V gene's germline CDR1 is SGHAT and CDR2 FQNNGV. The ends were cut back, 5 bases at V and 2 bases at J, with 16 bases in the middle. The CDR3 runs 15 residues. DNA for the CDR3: TGTGCCAGCAGCCTCCCCGGAGGGTCAGCCTACGAGCAGTACTTC. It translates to CASSLPGGSAYEQYF. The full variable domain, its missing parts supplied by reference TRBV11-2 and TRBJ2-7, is EAGVAQSPRYKIIEKRQSVAFWCNPISGHATLYWYQQILGQGPKLLIQFQNNGVVDDSQLPKDRFSAERLKGVDSTLKIQPAKLEDSAVYLCASSLPGGSAYEQYFGPGTRLTVT.

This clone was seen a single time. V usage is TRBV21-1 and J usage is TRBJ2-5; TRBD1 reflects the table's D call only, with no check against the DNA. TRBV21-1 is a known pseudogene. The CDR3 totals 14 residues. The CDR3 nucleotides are TGTGCCAGCATAGGACAGGGTAGGCAAGAGACCCAGTACTTC. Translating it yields CASIGQGRQETQYF.

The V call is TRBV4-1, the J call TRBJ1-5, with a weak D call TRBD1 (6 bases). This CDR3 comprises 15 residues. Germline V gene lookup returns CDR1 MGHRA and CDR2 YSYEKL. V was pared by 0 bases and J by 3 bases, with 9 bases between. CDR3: CASSQDRGLNQPQHF. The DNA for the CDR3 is TGCGCCAGCAGCCAAGACAGGGGCCTCAATCAGCCCCAGCATTTT.